This T cell receptor beta chain was obtained from a study of blood T cell repertoires in COVID-19. For the study at large: Acute and convalescent COVID-19 specimens originated in the United States, Italy and Spain. T cells, B-cell-depleted T cells, or PBMCs supplied cDNA or gDNA.

Germline trimming cut 1 base from V and 5 bases from J; bases unmatched to any gene: 9. Looked up from germline, CDR1 is SEHNR and CDR2 is FQNEAQ (reference sequence). The CDR3 is 16 residues long. In the authors' methods: Counts of nucleated cells, estimated from reference gene primer amplification, were obtained. Method: immunoSEQ multiplex PCR; TCRdb's copy keeps in-frame clones and lacks some. V and J calls plus clone size are reproduced from that table; the DNA served to infer D and trimming. The table lists over 90,000 clones, 75% to 90% of them singletons. This chain links TRBV7-9 with TRBJ2-7; 9 nucleotides agree with TRBD2. The sequence derives from a woman aged 70-85 years with acute or convalescent COVID-19. Sequencing was performed on peripheral blood. The CDR3 coding sequence is TGTGCCAGCAGCTTAGGGACTAGCGACTCGAAGAACGAGCAGTACTTC. This encodes CASSLGTSDSKNEQYF.